The rows below give T cell receptor beta chains drawn from one sample of a study of cytomegalovirus exposure and HLA in healthy donors. Measured with immunoSEQ multiplex PCR; TCRdb has only the in-frame clones, and not every one. The table records fewer than 200,000 clones, around 74% of them present only once. The sample comprised PBMCs. The receptors come from a female donor in good health and CMV-seronegative. The CDR3 runs from the conserved cysteine through the conserved F or W. D genes are given only for firm matches. A clone size is listed for some rows: how often the clone was seen (once, few, many), or a class if it is expanded.

V gene: TRBV7-7; J gene: TRBJ2-7; D gene: TRBD2; clone size: NA; CDR3 protein: CASSPNDGTSEQYF; CDR3 DNA: TGTGCCAGCAGCCCCAACGACGGGACTAGCGAGCAGTACTTC
V gene: TRBV27; J gene: TRBJ2-7; D gene: NA; clone size: NA; CDR3 protein: CASSLLASREQYF; CDR3 DNA: TGTGCCAGCAGTTTACTAGCGAGCCGCGAGCAGTACTTC
V gene: TRBV29-1; J gene: TRBJ1-3; D gene: NA; clone size: NA; CDR3 protein: CSVHMTRDLPGVSGNTIYF; CDR3 DNA: TGCAGCGTCCACATGACCCGGGACCTACCGGGGGTATCTGGAAACACCATATATTTT
V gene: TRBV9; J gene: TRBJ2-7; D gene: NA; clone size: NA; CDR3 protein: CASSVGSETSYEQYF; CDR3 DNA: TGTGCCAGCAGCGTAGGTTCGGAGACCTCCTACGAGCAGTACTTC
V gene: TRBV5-4; J gene: TRBJ1-1; D gene: NA; clone size: NA; CDR3 protein: CASSWWTDGSEAFF; CDR3 DNA: TGTGCCAGCAGCTGGTGGACAGATGGATCTGAAGCTTTCTTT
V gene: TRBV27; J gene: TRBJ2-1; D gene: NA; clone size: NA; CDR3 protein: CASSLSPGLNEQFF; CDR3 DNA: TGTGCCAGCAGTTTATCCCCCGGGTTAAATGAGCAGTTCTTC
V gene: TRBV9; J gene: TRBJ2-1; D gene: NA; clone size: NA; CDR3 protein: CASTLGGGSYNEQFF; CDR3 DNA: TGTGCCAGCACCTTAGGGGGGGGCTCCTACAATGAGCAGTTCTTC
V gene: TRBV6-1; J gene: TRBJ1-6; D gene: NA; clone size: NA; CDR3 protein: CASSEIPRSSYNSPLHF; CDR3 DNA: TGTGCCAGCAGTGAAATCCCCCGCAGCTCCTATAATTCACCCCTCCACTTT
V gene: TRBV19; J gene: TRBJ1-2; D gene: NA; clone size: NA; CDR3 protein: CASSIGRGSGYGYTF; CDR3 DNA: TGTGCCAGTAGTATAGGGAGGGGTTCCGGCTATGGCTACACCTTC
V gene: TRBV27; J gene: TRBJ2-7; D gene: NA; clone size: NA; CDR3 protein: CASGRDAGYEQYF; CDR3 DNA: TGTGCCAGCGGCCGCGACGCGGGCTACGAGCAGTACTTC
V gene: TRBV18; J gene: TRBJ2-1; D gene: TRBD2; clone size: NA; CDR3 protein: CASSPLEAGDGDKEQFF; CDR3 DNA: TGTGCCAGCTCACCACTGGAAGCGGGAGACGGTGACAAGGAGCAGTTCTTC
V gene: TRBV5-1; J gene: TRBJ1-2; D gene: NA; clone size: NA; CDR3 protein: CASRGETNYGYTF; CDR3 DNA: TGCGCCAGCAGAGGGGAAACTAACTATGGCTACACCTTC
V gene: TRBV19; J gene: TRBJ1-1; D gene: TRBD1; clone size: NA; CDR3 protein: CASATGTGPGDTEAFF; CDR3 DNA: TGTGCCAGTGCGACCGGGACAGGCCCCGGGGACACTGAAGCTTTCTTT
V gene: TRBV4-1; J gene: TRBJ2-1; D gene: TRBD2; clone size: NA; CDR3 protein: CASRRTSGGANEQFF; CDR3 DNA: TGCGCCAGCAGACGGACTAGCGGGGGGGCCAATGAGCAGTTCTTC
V gene: TRBV5-1; J gene: TRBJ2-3; D gene: NA; clone size: NA; CDR3 protein: CASSLEGGSPTDTQYF; CDR3 DNA: TGCGCCAGCAGCTTGGAGGGGGGGAGCCCCACAGATACGCAGTATTTT
V gene: TRBV30; J gene: TRBJ2-2; D gene: NA; clone size: few; CDR3 protein: CAWSQARNTGELFF; CDR3 DNA: TGTGCCTGGAGTCAGGCACGGAACACCGGGGAGCTGTTTTTT
V gene: TRBV10-3; J gene: TRBJ2-5; D gene: NA; clone size: NA; CDR3 protein: CAIARGGAEETQYF; CDR3 DNA: TGTGCCATCGCCCGAGGGGGGGCGGAAGAGACCCAGTACTTC
V gene: TRBV6-1; J gene: TRBJ1-5; D gene: TRBD1; clone size: NA; CDR3 protein: CASSESGDRDQPQHF; CDR3 DNA: TGTGCCAGCAGTGAATCCGGGGACAGGGATCAGCCCCAGCATTTT
V gene: TRBV15; J gene: TRBJ1-1; D gene: NA; clone size: NA; CDR3 protein: CATSRDPGVGTEAFF; CDR3 DNA: TGTGCCACCAGCAGAGATCCCGGGGTGGGGACTGAAGCTTTCTTT
V gene: TRBV7-2; J gene: TRBJ1-1; D gene: NA; clone size: NA; CDR3 protein: CASRPSSGQHTEAFF; CDR3 DNA: TGTGCCAGCAGGCCGAGTTCGGGACAACACACTGAAGCTTTCTTT
V gene: TRBV9; J gene: TRBJ2-2; D gene: NA; clone size: NA; CDR3 protein: CASSVGNSNTGELFF; CDR3 DNA: TGTGCCAGCAGCGTAGGGAACAGTAACACCGGGGAGCTGTTTTTT
V gene: TRBV5-8; J gene: TRBJ1-4; D gene: NA; clone size: many; CDR3 protein: CASSTGQASDEKLFF; CDR3 DNA: TGTGCCAGCAGCACCGGCCAGGCCAGTGATGAAAAACTGTTTTTT
V gene: TRBV7-8; J gene: TRBJ2-7; D gene: TRBD2; clone size: NA; CDR3 protein: CASSWTSGTYEQYF; CDR3 DNA: TGTGCCAGCAGTTGGACTAGCGGGACCTACGAGCAGTACTTC